The 29 T cell receptor beta chains presented below share a single source sample, sequenced in a study of blood T cell repertoires in COVID-19. The data were produced by immunoSEQ multiplex PCR, yet TCRdb's version contains in-frame clones alone and is incomplete. The sample lists more than 100,000 clones; more than 75% were seen once. The sample comprised peripheral blood. These receptors came from a man between 45 and 60 years old with active COVID-19.

This chain connects TRBV18 to TRBJ2-6; TRBD1 aligns across 8 bases. The length of the CDR3 is 19 residues. Germline assignment: CDR1 KGHSH and CDR2 LQKENI. Trimming took 6 bases from V and 2 from J; bases not matched to a gene: 15. CDR3 DNA: TGTGCCAGCTCTTCCAGAGGGCCAGGGGGCTTGGCTGGGGCCAACGTCCTGACTTTC. It is translated as CASSSRGPGGLAGANVLTF. The full variable domain, in which reference TRBV18 and TRBJ2-6 provide the parts outside the CDR3, is NAGVMQNPRHLVRRRGQEARLRCSPMKGHSHVYWYRQLPEEGLKFMVYLQKENIIDESGMPKERFSAEFPKEGPSILRIQQVVRGDSAAYFCASSSRGPGGLAGANVLTFGAGSRLTVL.

The DNA of the CDR3 is TGTGCCAGCATGGGCAGAACCAACACCGGGGAGCTGTTTTTT. It translates to CASMGRTNTGELFF. The chain has TRBV6-5 and TRBJ2-2; D call uncertain. The V gene's germline CDR1 is MNHEY and CDR2 SVGAGI. This CDR3 contains 14 residues. V lost 7 bases and J lost 2, with 11 bases in between.

The chain combines TRBV2 with TRBJ1-4; 11 nucleotides align to TRBD1. V lost 3 bases to trimming and J lost 8 bases; unmatched junction nucleotides: 11. Germline assignment: CDR1 SNHLY and CDR2 FYNNEI. This CDR3 region has 17 residues. CDR3 sequence: CASSETLWGQGEEKLFF. CDR3 DNA sequence: TGTGCCAGCAGTGAGACTCTTTGGGGACAGGGGGAAGAAAAACTGTTTTTT.

The V and J genes are TRBV4-3 and TRBJ1-1, with a possible D match to TRBD1 (6 bases). CDR3 length: 17 amino acids. Trimming pared 0 bases from V and 4 bases from J, leaving 18 bases between. CDR1 and CDR2 (germline): LGHNA, YSLEER. CDR3 in amino acids: CASSQDRGGGAGTEAFF. In DNA, the CDR3 is TGCGCCAGCAGCCAAGATCGGGGCGGGGGCGCGGGCACTGAAGCTTTCTTT.

The chain links TRBV3-1 (or the pseudogene TRBV3-2) to TRBJ1-1; D is ambiguous. V gave up 2 bases and J gave up 4 bases, with 11 bases separating them. The CDR3 is 14 residues long. Germline V lookup: CDR1 LGHDT, CDR2 YNNKEL (reference sequence). In DNA form, the CDR3 reads TGTGCCAGCAGCCAACACGCGGGAAGCACTGAAGCTTTCTTT. This sequence encodes CASSQHAGSTEAFF.

This chain uses TRBV5-6 with TRBJ2-1; D may be TRBD1 (5 bases). In germline, CDR1 is SGHDT, CDR2 YYEEEE. CDR3 length: 16 amino acids. Trimming removed 4 bases from V and 3 bases from J, with 17 bases in between. CDR3 in amino acids: CASSRWGRPIYNEQFF. CDR3 bases: TGTGCCAGCAGCCGTTGGGGCAGGCCGATCTACAATGAGCAGTTCTTC.

This chain joins TRBV25-1 and TRBJ1-4, with 9 bases identical to TRBD1. Germline trimming cut 6 bases from V and 7 bases from J; bases unmatched to any gene: 9. The CDR3 sequence is 15 residues long. In germline, CDR1 is MGHDK, CDR2 SYGVNS. As DNA, the CDR3 is TGTGCCAGCAGCCAGGGGGACAGGGCATTTGAAAAACTGTTTTTT. Amino acid sequence: CASSQGDRAFEKLFF.

The table lists this clone with a few counts. V is TRBV6-2 or TRBV6-3 and J is TRBJ1-5; 7 bases line up with TRBD1. Germline CDR1 is MNHEY and CDR2 is SVGEGT. The ends lost 0 bases at V and 7 bases at J; junction bases unmatched: 15. The CDR3 is 18 amino acids. CDR3 coding DNA: TGTGCCAGCAGTTACTCACGTTTTTATGACAGGGATCGACAGCCCCAGCATTTT. It yields the protein CASSYSRFYDRDRQPQHF.

This clone was observed a handful of times. V gene TRBV19 combines with J gene TRBJ2-2, with a weak D call TRBD1 (6 bases). The length of the CDR3 is 18 residues. From germline, CDR1 is LNHDA and CDR2 SQIVND (reference sequence). The ends were cut back, 5 bases at V and 5 bases at J, with 24 bases in the middle. The CDR3 here is CASSSLSRDIRGTGELFF. The CDR3 nucleotides are TGTGCCAGTAGTTCTCTATCCCGGGACATCCGTGGGACCGGGGAGCTGTTTTTT.

The V and J genes are TRBV6-4 and TRBJ2-3, with D perhaps matching TRBD2 (6 bases). Deletions cut 6 bases from V and 4 bases from J, with 11 bases between. Germline CDR1 MRHNA, CDR2 SNTAGT. CDR3 length: 13 amino acids. The CDR3 loop is CASRASDSDTQYF. As DNA, the CDR3 is TGTGCCAGCAGAGCTAGCGATTCAGATACGCAGTATTTT.

This clone was counted a single time. The rearrangement joins TRBV7-9 to TRBJ1-1; unclear D gene. V gave up 1 base and J gave up 4 bases, with 7 bases separating them. The CDR3 totals 13 residues. Germline assignment: CDR1 SEHNR and CDR2 FQNEAQ (reference sequence). The CDR3 DNA follows: TGTGCCAGCAGCTTAGACGAGGTCACTGAAGCTTTCTTT. Its protein product is CASSLDEVTEAFF.

This clone was seen repeatedly, ten times or more. V usage is TRBV7-9 and J usage is TRBJ1-6, with 7 bases lining up with TRBD1. Looked up from germline, CDR1 is SEHNR and CDR2 is FQNEAQ (reference sequence). The V segment lost 5 bases and the J segment 9 bases; nucleotides outside the gene matches: 13. The CDR3 consists of 16 residues. CDR3 DNA sequence: TGTGCCAGCAGCCTCCGGACAGGCTCAATAGGTTCACCCCTCCACTTT. Residues: CASSLRTGSIGSPLHF.

This chain links TRBV6-5 with TRBJ2-5, with TRBD2 matching over 11 bases. The CDR3 loop spans 15 amino acids. The V segment lost 7 bases and the J segment 7 bases; nucleotides outside the gene matches: 11. Germline-derived CDR1 and CDR2 are MNHEY and SVGAGI. This CDR3 is CASTQLAGDLRTQYF. The CDR3 DNA follows: TGTGCCAGCACCCAACTAGCGGGGGATTTAAGGACCCAGTACTTC.

The rearrangement links TRBV6-2 or TRBV6-3 to TRBJ2-2; 9 nucleotides align to TRBD1. The germline V gene encodes CDR1 MNHEY and CDR2 SVGEGT. The V segment lost 2 bases and the J segment 5 bases; nucleotides outside the gene matches: 3. The CDR3 has 15 amino acids. The CDR3 reads CASSYVGTGTGELFF. As DNA, the CDR3 is TGTGCCAGCAGTTACGTTGGGACAGGGACCGGGGAGCTGTTTTTT.

This rearrangement joins TRBV10-1 to TRBJ2-5; possibly TRBD2 for D (6 bases). The V end was cut by 5 bases, the J end by 0 bases, with 10 bases between. The CDR3 covers 14 residues. Per the germline V gene, CDR1 is WNHNN and CDR2 is SYGVQD (reference sequence). CDR3 sequence: CASSFSGNQETQYF. CDR3 in DNA: TGCGCCAGCAGTTTTAGCGGTAACCAAGAGACCCAGTACTTC.

The chain couples TRBV11-2 to TRBJ1-3; possibly TRBD1 for D (6 bases). The CDR3 length is 17 residues. Germline CDR1 is SGHAT and CDR2 is FQNNGV. Trimming removed 6 bases at V and 2 bases at J, with 20 bases between. CDR3 coding DNA: TGTGCCAGCAGTTATTTAGCCCCTCAGGGGACTGGAAACACCATATATTTT. It codes for CASSYLAPQGTGNTIYF.

The chain uses TRBV5-4 and TRBJ2-5; D is possibly TRBD1 (5 bases). Looked up from germline, CDR1 is SGHNT and CDR2 is YYREEE (reference sequence). The CDR3 is 12 amino acids. Trimming cost V 9 bases and J 7 bases, with 16 bases left between them. The CDR3 nucleotides read TGTGCCATAGGACAACTTTCGGGGACCCAGTACTTC. Protein product: CAIGQLSGTQYF.

Written as DNA, the CDR3 is TGTGCCACCCAGGGGGCTTCGGGCTACACCTTC. Residues: CATQGASGYTF. The gene calls are TRBV6-5 and TRBJ1-2; the match to TRBD1 covers 8 bases. This CDR3 is built from 11 residues. Germline V gene data show CDR1 as MNHEY and CDR2 as SVGAGI. V shed 10 bases, J shed 8 bases, and the junction held 6 bases outside the gene matches.

The CDR3 reads CAWSVRREGGYTF. The CDR3 DNA is TGTGCCTGGAGTGTACGGAGGGAAGGCGGCTACACCTTC. The genes are TRBV30 and TRBJ1-2; D call uncertain. V dropped 0 bases and J dropped 8 bases, with 13 bases sitting between them. CDR3 size: 13 residues. Germline V gene sequence: CDR1 GTSNPN, CDR2 SVGIG (reference sequence).

This clone is a singleton in its sample. This chain links TRBV19 with TRBJ1-6; D uncertain. The V gene lost 11 bases and the J gene lost 2 bases, with 19 bases spanning the gap. CDR1 and CDR2 from the germline V gene are LNHDA and SQIVND (reference sequence). This CDR3 is 16 amino acids long. The CDR3 coding sequence is TGTGCCGCTAAGTCAACGGGGATCCCCTATAATTCACCCCTCCACTTT. Translation: CAAKSTGIPYNSPLHF.

This clone was observed a handful of times. V and J are TRBV5-1 and TRBJ2-2; 7 bases are shared with TRBD1. From germline, CDR1 is SGHRS and CDR2 YFSETQ. The V and J ends lost 5 bases and 5 bases, in that order; junction bases with no gene match: 9. This CDR3 has 15 residues. The CDR3 region is CASRRGRGGTGELFF. The CDR3 nucleotides are TGCGCCAGCAGGAGGGGGCGCGGTGGAACCGGGGAGCTGTTTTTT.

The chain uses TRBV15 and TRBJ2-7, with 7 bases identical to TRBD1. Germline CDR1 is LNHNV and CDR2 is YYDKDF (reference sequence). CDR3 length: 12 amino acids. Germline trimming cut 0 bases from V and 11 bases from J; bases unmatched to any gene: 4. Written as DNA, the CDR3 is TGTGCCACCAGCAGAGAGTCACAGGGGAAGTACTTC. Its protein product is CATSRESQGKYF.

This chain uses TRBV6-5 with TRBJ1-2, with a possible D match to TRBD1 (5 bases). Trimming shortened V by 7 bases and J by 4 bases, and 10 bases separated the two germline ends. The CDR3 has 12 residues. Per germline, CDR1 MNHEY and CDR2 SVGAGI. CDR3 sequence (DNA): TGTGCCAGCAAACAGGAACCCTATGGCTACACCTTC. It yields the protein CASKQEPYGYTF.

The V call is TRBV2, the J call TRBJ1-1; the D is unclear. The V and J ends lost 9 bases and 3 bases respectively, with 11 bases between them. The CDR3 has 12 amino acids. Germline CDR1 is SNHLY and CDR2 is FYNNEI. The CDR3 nucleotides read TGTGCCAGTTTCCGGTATTACACTGAAGCTTTCTTT. Its translation is CASFRYYTEAFF.

The chain has TRBV7-3 and TRBJ1-1; possible D gene TRBD1, 5 bases. Germline V gene lookup returns CDR1 SGHTA and CDR2 FQGTGA. CDR3 length: 13 residues. Deletions cut 2 bases from V and 4 bases from J, with 8 bases between. Written as DNA, the CDR3 is TGTGCCAGCAGCTTAGGGGCGTTCACTGAAGCTTTCTTT. Protein product: CASSLGAFTEAFF.

This chain links TRBV29-1 with TRBJ2-5; 8 nucleotides match TRBD1. V gave up 5 bases and J gave up 5 bases; unmatched junction bases: 4. CDR3 length: 12 amino acids. Germline CDR1 is SQVTM and CDR2 is ANQGSEA. The CDR3 here is CSVSQGAETQYF. As DNA, the CDR3 is TGCAGCGTTAGTCAGGGGGCGGAGACCCAGTACTTC.

This clone appeared a few times. The rearrangement links TRBV6-5 to TRBJ1-2; D may be TRBD1 (6 bases). There are 13 residues in the CDR3. Trimming stripped 6 bases from V and 3 bases from J, with 11 bases between. Germline lookup yields CDR1 MNHEY and CDR2 SVGAGI. The CDR3 DNA follows: TGTGCCAGCAGCAGGGGTGCGGACTATGGCTACACCTTC. It translates to CASSRGADYGYTF.

A note on this clone: This specimen includes other DNA sequences encoding the same CDR3. The chain joins TRBV3-1 (or the pseudogene TRBV3-2) to TRBJ1-1; the match to TRBD1 covers 8 bases. Germline V gene sequence: CDR1 LGHDT, CDR2 YNNKEL (reference sequence). This CDR3 spans 14 amino acids. V was clipped by 3 bases and J by 5 bases; unmatched bases: 5. CDR3 sequence reads: CASSQGTGGTEAFF. CDR3 nucleotide sequence: TGTGCCAGCAGCCAGGGCACAGGGGGAACTGAAGCTTTCTTT.

This rearrangement joins TRBV6-1 to TRBJ1-6; TRBD1 aligns across 8 bases. The CDR3 runs to 18 residues. Germline trimming cut 3 bases from V and 5 bases from J; bases unmatched to any gene: 12. Germline CDR1 is MNHNS and CDR2 is SASEGT. The CDR3 nucleotides read TGTGCCAGCAGTGATCCTTGGACAGGGTCGATGCATAATTCACCCCTCCACTTT. Translating it yields CASSDPWTGSMHNSPLHF.